A selection of T cell receptor beta chains follows, all from one sample in a study of T cells in Graves' hyperthyroidism and ophthalmopathy. TCRdb re-called the multiplex PCR reads with MiXCR, one entry per CDR3 protein. The profile shows more than 500,000 distinct CDR3 sequences, about 43% of them singletons. Sequencing was done on a sample of peripheral blood or thyroid tissue (not recorded which). Every receptor here comes from an adult woman with Graves' disease, either hyperthyroidism or ophthalmopathy (not recorded which). CDR3s include the opening cysteine and the closing phenylalanine or tryptophan. A D gene is named only where the DNA matches it firmly. Clone sizes are given selectively: once, few, many, or a class where the clone is expanded.

TRBJ2-2,.,TRBV28,.,TGTGCCAGCAGTTTGGCAGCGAGGGGCTACACCGGGGAGCTGTTTTTT,CASSLAARGYTGELFF
TRBJ2-7,many,TRBV20-1,TRBD2,TGCAGTGCTAGCGACCCCGGGACTAGCGGGAGGTACGAGCAGTACTTC,CSASDPGTSGRYEQYF
TRBJ1-4,.,TRBV19,.,TGTGCTTCGAGGACGTTTGAAAAACTGTTTTTT,CASRTFEKLFF
TRBJ2-6,.,TRBV7-2,TRBD1,TGTGCCAGCAGCTTAGAGGGAAGGGGGCGCTTCCGGGCCAACGTCCTGACTTTC,CASSLEGRGRFRANVLTF
TRBJ2-7,many,TRBV4-1,.,TGCGCCAGCAGCCACCCGGGACTGGACTACGAGCAGTACTTC,CASSHPGLDYEQYF
TRBJ1-4,.,TRBV12-3/TRBV12-4,TRBD1,TGTGCCAGCAGTTTGGGACAGCGCAATGAAAAACTGTTTTTT,CASSLGQRNEKLFF
TRBJ1-2,.,TRBV9,TRBD1,TGTGCCAGCAGCGGAGGGACAGGGGGCGGCTATGGCTACACCTTC,CASSGGTGGGYGYTF
TRBJ2-5,.,TRBV7-2,.,TGTGCCAGCAGCTTATGGGGGGCTGGGACAGCTCAAGAGACCCAGTACTTC,CASSLWGAGTAQETQYF
TRBJ1-5,.,TRBV29-1,.,TGCAGCGTAGACGGGTTTAGCAATCAGCCCCAGCATTTT,CSVDGFSNQPQHF
TRBJ2-7,.,TRBV29-1,TRBD1,TGCAGCGTTGCACCTAGGACAGGAGGCTACGAGCAGTACTTC,CSVAPRTGGYEQYF
TRBJ1-1,.,TRBV29-1,.,TGCAGCGTTGGTAGGGGTAGAACTGAAGCTTTCTTT,CSVGRGRTEAFF
TRBJ1-2,.,TRBV28,TRBD1,TGTGCCATCAGTTCGACAGGGGAAAACTATGGCTACACCTTC,CAISSTGENYGYTF
TRBJ1-3,.,TRBV6-1,.,TGTGCCAGCAGCCTCCTCGCTAAGTACGGAAACACCATATATTTT,CASSLLAKYGNTIYF
TRBJ2-2,many,TRBV6-5,.,TGTGCCAGCAGTTACTCGCGCAGATACACCGGGGAGCTGTTTTTT,CASSYSRRYTGELFF
TRBJ1-2,.,TRBV7-9,TRBD1,TGTGCCAGCAGCTTACGGGGACAGGGCTACACCTTC,CASSLRGQGYTF
TRBJ2-2,.,TRBV7-8,TRBD1,TGTGCCAGCAGCACCGACAGGGGTCGGACCGGGGAGCTGTTTTTT,CASSTDRGRTGELFF
TRBJ2-5,.,TRBV29-1,TRBD2,TGCAGCTCTCGGGTCGGGGGGGGGACCCAGTACTTC,CSSRVGGGTQYF
TRBJ2-7,many,TRBV5-4,.,TGTGCCAGCAGCTTGGGACAGGATACTTACGAGCAGTACTTC,CASSLGQDTYEQYF
TRBJ2-2,many,TRBV11-2,.,TGTGCCAGCAGCACTCTGGGGCGAAACGGGGAGCTGTTTTTT,CASSTLGRNGELFF
TRBJ2-5,many,TRBV6-5,TRBD2,TGTGCCAGCAGTTACGGCCTAGCGGGCCAAGAGACCCAGTACTTC,CASSYGLAGQETQYF
TRBJ1-1,many,TRBV7-9,.,TGTGCCAGCAGCACTGGAGGGGGTGAAGGAGCTTTCTTT,CASSTGGGEGAFF
TRBJ2-2,.,TRBV5-1,TRBD1,TGCGCCAGCAGCTTATACAGGGACAGGACGAACACCGGGGAGCTGTTTTTT,CASSLYRDRTNTGELFF
TRBJ2-7,.,TRBV10-3,.,TGTGCCATCAGCGACGTAGGTCGGGAATGGCGCGAGCAGTACTTC,CAISDVGREWREQYF
TRBJ1-4,many,TRBV3-1,TRBD1,TGTGCCAGCAGCCCGACAGGGATGGAAAAACTGTTTTTT,CASSPTGMEKLFF
TRBJ2-7,many,TRBV4-1,.,TGCGCCAGCAGCCCAAACTTACAGTACTCGTACGAGCAGTACTTC,CASSPNLQYSYEQYF
TRBJ1-2,.,TRBV12-3/TRBV12-4,.,TGTGCCGGTGCAAATCAGGCAGGGACCCTCTTC,CAGANQAGTLF
TRBJ1-6,many,TRBV20-1,.,TGCAGTGCTAGTAGCGTAGGTTTGAATTCACCCCTCCACTTT,CSASSVGLNSPLHF
TRBJ2-7,.,TRBV9,TRBD1,TGTGCCAGCAGCGTGGGGACAGGTGCAACCTACGAGCAGTACTTC,CASSVGTGATYEQYF
TRBJ1-2,.,TRBV24-1,TRBD1,TGTGCCACCAGTGGACAGGGCCGCTATGGCTACACCTTC,CATSGQGRYGYTF
TRBJ1-5,.,TRBV5-1,.,TGCGCCAGCAGCCCGATAGGTTTCAATCAGCCCCAGCATTTT,CASSPIGFNQPQHF
TRBJ1-1,.,TRBV7-8,TRBD1,TGTGCCAGCAGCATTCGACAGGGGGCTCAAGCTTTCTTT,CASSIRQGAQAFF
TRBJ1-3,many,TRBV20-1,.,TGCAGTGCTGAAATCGTCTCTGGAAACACCATATATTTT,CSAEIVSGNTIYF
TRBJ1-1,many,TRBV19,.,TGTGCCAGTATTTGGGGGCCCCAGGGCACTGAAGCTTTCTTT,CASIWGPQGTEAFF
TRBJ2-5,.,TRBV11-2,TRBD2,TGTGTCAGCGGCGGGCGGGAGGACCTTCAAGAGACCCAGTACTTC,CVSGGREDLQETQYF
TRBJ2-1,.,TRBV2,.,TGTGCCAGCACATCCGGGAGTGGTAGCGATGAGCAGTTCTTC,CASTSGSGSDEQFF
TRBJ1-5,few,TRBV6-5,.,TGTGCCAGCAGAATAACCGGGACGGGCAATCAGCCCCAGCATTTT,CASRITGTGNQPQHF
TRBJ2-7,many,TRBV12-5,.,TGTGCCACTCTTGGCTCCGACTCCTACGAGCAGTACTTC,CATLGSDSYEQYF
TRBJ1-1,many,TRBV7-9,TRBD1,TGTGCCAGCAGCTTAAAGGGACAGGGGGTGAACACTGAAGCTTTCTTT,CASSLKGQGVNTEAFF
TRBJ1-4,many,TRBV25-1,TRBD1,TGTGCCAGCAGTGTCTCCCTCATCAGGGGGGGTGAAAAACTGTTTTTT,CASSVSLIRGGEKLFF
TRBJ1-5,once,TRBV12-3/TRBV12-4,.,TGTGCCAGCAGTTCCCAACATAGCAATCAGCCCCAGCATTTT,CASSSQHSNQPQHF
TRBJ1-4,many,TRBV9,TRBD1,TGTGCCAGCAGCTCCCGGGACAGGCGTAATGAAAAACTGTTTTTT,CASSSRDRRNEKLFF
TRBJ2-7,.,TRBV7-9,TRBD2,TGTGCCAGCAGTTTATTACGCCTAGCGGGATTCTACGAGCAGTACTTC,CASSLLRLAGFYEQYF
TRBJ1-5,.,TRBV7-9,TRBD1,TGTGCCAGCAGCTTAGACGGGGGCAGGGGGTCTCAGCCCCAGCATTTT,CASSLDGGRGSQPQHF
TRBJ2-2,many,TRBV29-1,.,TGCAGCGTTGAATGGGGGGCCCCGCGCGGGGAGCTGTTTTTT,CSVEWGAPRGELFF
TRBJ2-7,many,TRBV4-1,TRBD2,TGCGCCAGCAGCCACCGAGGACTAGCGGATTACGAGCAGTACTTC,CASSHRGLADYEQYF
TRBJ2-7,.,TRBV7-3,TRBD2,TGTGCCAGCATCGCCGGGACTAGACGCACCGGGGAGCTGTACTTC,CASIAGTRRTGELYF
TRBJ1-2,.,TRBV25-1,.,TGTGCCAGCAGTGACCGCAGTTTTACGGTTCATGGCTACACCTTC,CASSDRSFTVHGYTF
TRBJ1-5,.,TRBV18,.,TGTGCCAGCTCACCAGAGTATAGCAATCAGCCCCAGCATTTT,CASSPEYSNQPQHF
TRBJ2-3,few,TRBV12-3/TRBV12-4,TRBD2,TGTGCCAGCAGTTTGACTAGCGGGAGTGATACGCAGTATTTT,CASSLTSGSDTQYF
TRBJ2-7,many,TRBV20-1,.,TGCAGTGCCGCGGGTCAGGCCTACGAGCAGTACTTC,CSAAGQAYEQYF
TRBJ2-6,.,TRBV19,.,TGTGCCAGTAGTATTGGGCTATCCGGTGTCAACGTCCTGACTTTC,CASSIGLSGVNVLTF
TRBJ1-1,.,TRBV20-1,.,TGCAGTGCTAGTCCGGGACACCTGAACACTGAAGCTTTCTTT,CSASPGHLNTEAFF
TRBJ2-2,many,TRBV5-1,.,TGCGCCAGCAGCCACGCCCTCGAGGCCCCTGGGGGGGAGCTGTTTTTT,CASSHALEAPGGELFF
TRBJ2-5,.,TRBV10-3,TRBD1,TGTGCCATCAGGGGGACAGGGGGAAGGGAGACCCAGTACTTC,CAIRGTGGRETQYF
TRBJ1-5,.,TRBV10-3,.,TGTGCCATCAGTGAGTCGCGGGGCAATTGGCAGCCCCAGCATTTT,CAISESRGNWQPQHF
TRBJ2-1,.,TRBV7-2,TRBD2,TGTGCCAGCAGCTTAAGCTGGGTCCGCGGGAGCTCCTACAATGAGCAGTTCTTC,CASSLSWVRGSSYNEQFF
TRBJ2-7,.,TRBV11-2,TRBD2,TGTGCCAGCAGCTTAGAAGCGGGAGATACGTACTTC,CASSLEAGDTYF
TRBJ1-2,.,TRBV2,TRBD1,TGTGCCAGCGTGGACAGGTCCGGCTACACCTTC,CASVDRSGYTF